Listed below are T cell receptor beta chains from one sample, sequenced in a study of blood T cells in healthy people across ages. MiXCR was run by TCRdb on the 5' RACE reads, yielding one entry per CDR3 protein. Among over 700,000 distinct CDR3 sequences listed, 53% were seen once. The sequencing input was blood. These TCRs come from a man older than 75 in good health. The CDR3 runs from the conserved cysteine through the conserved F or W. The order of the fields is clone size, J gene, CDR3 length, D gene, V gene, CDR3 protein, CDR3 DNA. D genes are given only for firm matches. Size is omitted from some rows. Given values are once, few, many or a class for expanded clones.

few,TRBJ2-3,16,-,TRBV4-2,CASSQEGGELVRYAYF,TGTGCCAGCAGCCAAGAGGGCGGGGAGTTGGTCAGATACGCGTATTTT
once,TRBJ2-3,17,-,TRBV5-4,CASSPQAGTPSDRYAYF,TGTGCCAGCAGCCCCCAAGCCGGGACCCCGTCTGACAGATACGCGTATTTT
many,TRBJ2-3,15,TRBD2,TRBV7-2,CASSRGLAGDRRAYF,TGTGCCAGCAGCCGGGGACTAGCGGGAGATCGTCGCGCGTATTTT
-,TRBJ2-6,14,-,TRBV2,CASMASSGANVLTF,TGTGCCAGCATGGCGAGCTCTGGGGCCAACGTCCTGACTTTC
few,TRBJ1-1,15,-,TRBV7-6,CASSLAPGSVTEAFF,TGTGCCAGCAGCCTCGCTCCGGGGAGTGTCACTGAAGCTTTCTTT
-,TRBJ1-6,14,TRBD1,TRBV20-1,CSARDGTGGSPLHF,TGCAGTGCTAGAGATGGGACAGGGGGTTCACCCCTCCACTTT
-,TRBJ2-4,16,TRBD2,TRBV12-3/TRBV12-4,CASSLVPGGPRNIQYF,TGTGCCAGCAGTTTAGTCCCGGGAGGGCCGAGAAACATTCAGTACTTC
-,TRBJ2-7,13,-,TRBV9,CASSAQGPGEQYF,TGTGCCAGCAGCGCCCAGGGTCCGGGCGAGCAGTACTTC
-,TRBJ2-1,14,-,TRBV5-1,CASSPILVGAEQFF,TGCGCCAGCAGCCCCATACTAGTTGGGGCTGAGCAGTTCTTC
-,TRBJ1-5,17,-,TRBV4-1,CASSQDLVGRLNQPQHF,TGCGCCAGCAGCCAAGATCTTGTTGGGCGACTCAATCAGCCCCAGCATTTT
few,TRBJ2-7,13,-,TRBV20-1,CSARALGVGDQYF,TGCAGTGCTAGAGCCCTCGGGGTTGGAGACCAGTACTTC
-,TRBJ2-1,13,-,TRBV6-1,CASTKGPGGEQFF,TGTGCCAGCACCAAGGGGCCGGGCGGTGAGCAGTTCTTC
-,TRBJ2-7,14,TRBD2,TRBV7-2,CASSLGPGLAKQYF,TGTGCCAGCAGCTTAGGACCGGGACTAGCAAAGCAGTACTTC
-,TRBJ2-1,13,-,TRBV7-2,CASSLWSVREQFF,TGTGCCAGCAGCTTATGGAGCGTGAGAGAGCAGTTCTTC
-,TRBJ2-3,14,TRBD2,TRBV10-3,CAIRAGGGADTQYF,TGTGCCATCAGGGCGGGAGGGGGAGCAGATACGCAGTATTTT
few,TRBJ1-2,18,-,TRBV27,CASSRIQGGGVGNYGYTF,TGTGCCAGCAGTCGTATCCAGGGCGGAGGTGTGGGAAACTATGGCTACACCTTC
-,TRBJ2-3,13,-,TRBV7-3,CASSPDLRGTQYF,TGTGCCAGCAGCCCGGACCTCCGTGGCACGCAGTATTTT
few,TRBJ2-3,16,TRBD2,TRBV7-2,CASSQMEREAHRYAYF,TGTGCCAGCAGCCAGATGGAGCGGGAGGCCCACAGATACGCGTATTTT
few,TRBJ2-3,15,-,TRBV7-2,CASSLDVASTDTQYF,TGTGCCAGCAGCTTAGACGTAGCAAGCACAGATACGCAGTATTTT
few,TRBJ2-7,15,-,TRBV4-2,CASSRNCESSYEQYF,TGTGCCAGCAGCCGGAATTGCGAAAGCTCCTACGAGCAGTACTTC
-,TRBJ2-7,15,-,TRBV6-5,CASSYSRGDSYEQYF,TGTGCCAGCAGTTACTCGAGGGGGGACTCCTACGAGCAGTACTTC
-,TRBJ1-1,15,-,TRBV28,CASKVSEGWDTGAFF,TGTGCCAGCAAAGTCTCGGAGGGCTGGGACACTGGAGCTTTCTTT
few,TRBJ2-3,20,TRBD2,TRBV15,CATSRGSSIAGVGSTDTQYF,TGTGCCACCAGCAGAGGGTCGTCTATAGCGGGAGTTGGGAGCACAGATACGCAGTATTTT
few,TRBJ2-3,17,TRBD2,TRBV20-1,CSAIGTSGSLASDTQYF,TGCAGTGCTATCGGGACTAGCGGGAGCTTAGCATCAGATACGCAGTATTTT
-,TRBJ1-6,15,-,TRBV7-6,CASSHLGDPNSPLHF,TGTGCCAGCAGTCACCTGGGAGATCCAAATTCACCCCTCCACTTT
-,TRBJ2-7,12,-,TRBV25-1,CATQGPLYEQYF,TGTGCCACCCAGGGGCCCCTCTACGAGCAGTACTTC
-,TRBJ2-5,15,TRBD2,TRBV24-1,CATSDLLTGGETQYF,TGTGCCACCAGTGATTTGCTTACGGGAGGGGAGACCCAGTACTTC
-,TRBJ2-3,18,-,TRBV24-1,CATSDPQPRGDKHRYAYF,TGTGCCACCAGTGACCCGCAACCCAGGGGCGACAAGCACAGATACGCGTATTTT
-,TRBJ2-5,12,TRBD1,TRBV7-9,CASSYTGVRQYF,TGTGCCAGCAGCTATACAGGGGTTCGGCAGTACTTC
-,TRBJ2-5,10,-,TRBV29-1,CSVSQETQYF,TGCAGCGTCTCCCAAGAGACCCAGTACTTC
-,TRBJ1-4,14,-,TRBV5-1,CASSLTDPNEKLFF,TGCGCCAGCAGCTTGACGGACCCCAATGAAAAACTGTTTTTT
-,TRBJ1-2,13,-,TRBV19,CASSIVVGEGYTF,TGTGCCAGTAGTATAGTCGTCGGGGAGGGCTACACCTTC
-,TRBJ2-3,14,TRBD1,TRBV5-1,CANSLGQDTDTQYF,TGCGCCAACAGCCTGGGACAGGACACAGATACGCAGTATTTT